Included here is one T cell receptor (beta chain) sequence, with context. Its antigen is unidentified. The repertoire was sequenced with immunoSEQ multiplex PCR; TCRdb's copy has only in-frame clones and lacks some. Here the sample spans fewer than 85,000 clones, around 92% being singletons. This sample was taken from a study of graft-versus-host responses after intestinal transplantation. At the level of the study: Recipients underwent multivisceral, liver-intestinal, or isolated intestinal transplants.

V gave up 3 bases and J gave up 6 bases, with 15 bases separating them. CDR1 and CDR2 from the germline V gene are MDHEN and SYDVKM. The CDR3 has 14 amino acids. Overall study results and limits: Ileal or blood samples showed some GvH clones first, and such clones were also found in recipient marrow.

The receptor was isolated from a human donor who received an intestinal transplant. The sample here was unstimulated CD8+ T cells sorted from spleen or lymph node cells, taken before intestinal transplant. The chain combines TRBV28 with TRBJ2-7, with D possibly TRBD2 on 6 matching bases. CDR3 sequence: CASSFMGGDAEQYF. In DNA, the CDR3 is TGTGCCAGCAGTTTTATGGGCGGGGATGCCGAGCAGTACTTC.